This T cell receptor beta chain is from a study of blood T cell repertoires in COVID-19. As for the study in general: For recovered donors of Cohort 3, there were two negative PCRs, clearance, or symptom resolution. Whether acute or convalescent, the COVID-19 samples came from the United States, Italy and Spain.

Recruitment covered about two dozen US areas and drew participants whose ages spanned about 18 to 90 years. Repertoires were generated with immunoSEQ multiplex PCR, while TCRdb's copy carries only in-frame clones and drops some. The sample consists of 350,000 to 400,000 clones, roughly 86% of them appearing once. What was sequenced was PBMCs or T cells enriched from blood (not recorded which). This clonotype was obtained from a man aged 40-55 years in a cohort exposed to, infected with or recovered from COVID-19 (not recorded which).

The CDR3: CASNVRGGETQYF. The CDR3, as DNA: TGTGCCAGCAACGTACGGGGAGGGGAGACCCAGTACTTC. The V gene is TRBV2, the J gene TRBJ2-5, with TRBD2 matching over 7 bases. Per germline, CDR1 SNHLY and CDR2 FYNNEI. CDR3 length equals 13 residues. The J segment lost 5 bases and the V segment lost 7 bases, leaving 7 bases of the junction unmatched.